The source of this T cell receptor beta chain is a study of blood T cell repertoires in COVID-19. Study-wide context: Whether acute or convalescent, the COVID-19 samples came from the United States, Italy and Spain. T cells, B-cell-depleted T cells, or PBMCs supplied cDNA or gDNA.

Germline CDR1 MDHEN, CDR2 SYDVKM. Between the trimmed V and J ends, which lost 6 bases and 0 bases, there was a span of 15 bases. The CDR3 length is 16 residues. Authors' processing steps: Amplified reference gene primers provided the basis for estimating nucleated cell counts. Only in-frame clones appear in the TCRdb table, and some are missing; sequencing was by immunoSEQ multiplex PCR. D and trimming were read from the DNA, whereas the V and J calls and clone size are those reported in that table. The table includes 99,000 or so clones, roughly 84% detected once. The sample comprised peripheral blood. This TCR was sampled from a man aged 70 or older with active or convalescent COVID-19. V gene TRBV28 combines with J gene TRBJ1-3; D unresolved. CDR3 residues: CASRGGGLSSGNTIYF. The CDR3 nucleotides read TGTGCCAGCAGAGGAGGAGGTCTAAGCTCTGGAAACACCATATATTTT.